Following are 9 T cell receptor beta chains from one sample sequenced in a study of cytotoxic CD8 clonotypes in ibrutinib-treated CLL. Clones were read by immunoSEQ multiplex PCR, and TCRdb kept only the in-frame ones, dropping some. Of tens of thousands of clones detected, roughly 83% appear once; the ten largest clones hold over 20%. Sequenced here: PBMCs, sampled after 24 months of ibrutinib treatment. Receptors originate from a human donor with chronic lymphocytic leukemia.

The chain couples TRBV7-7 to TRBJ1-1; D might be TRBD1 (5 bases). Germline V CDR1 and CDR2: SSHAT, FNYEAQ (reference sequence). The V end was cut by 1 base, the J end by 4 bases, with 7 bases between. The CDR3 has 13 residues. The CDR3 spells CASSLEGSTEAFF. For the CDR3, the DNA is TGTGCCAGCAGCTTAGAGGGGAGCACTGAAGCTTTCTTT.

The chain has TRBV25-1 and TRBJ1-2; 9 nucleotides align to TRBD1. This CDR3 contains 15 residues. With V trimmed by 6 bases and J by 3 bases, 8 bases remained unmatched. Germline loops: CDR1 MGHDK, CDR2 SYGVNS. DNA of the CDR3: TGTGCCAGCAGCCCAGGACAGGGGACTCACTATGGCTACACCTTC. It is translated as CASSPGQGTHYGYTF.

By share, this clone ranks as large. This sequence joins TRBV5-1 and TRBJ2-1; the D is unclear. V lost 0 bases and J lost 7, with 8 bases in between. CDR1 is SGHRS and CDR2 is YFSETQ in the germline V gene. There are 13 residues in the CDR3. CDR3: CASSLGWANEQFF. The CDR3 bases are TGCGCCAGCAGCTTGGGGTGGGCGAATGAGCAGTTCTTC.

V usage is TRBV5-1 and J usage is TRBJ1-2, with D uncertain. This CDR3 contains 15 residues. Germline CDR1 is SGHRS and CDR2 is YFSETQ. Trimming cost V 2 bases and J 0 bases, with 11 bases left between them. The CDR3 DNA reads as TGCGCCAGCAGCTTTTGGGGAGAAACTAACTATGGCTACACCTTC. Its translation: CASSFWGETNYGYTF.

A single count supports this clone. This chain joins TRBV6-5 and TRBJ2-5; D is possibly TRBD2 (6 bases). Trimming removed 7 bases at V and 2 bases at J, with 17 bases between. This CDR3 has 15 residues. Germline CDR1 is MNHEY and CDR2 is SVGAGI. The CDR3 is CASTKSGPYQETQYF. The CDR3 nucleotides read TGTGCCAGCACCAAAAGCGGGCCTTATCAAGAGACCCAGTACTTC.

V and J are TRBV5-6 and TRBJ2-3, with a weak D call TRBD2 (5 bases). Germline V gene lookup returns CDR1 SGHDT and CDR2 YYEEEE. The CDR3 is 14 residues long. Trimming left V 4 bases short and J 4 bases short, with 13 bases between. The CDR3 bases are TGTGCCAGCAGCCGACCCCCGGGGTCAGATACGCAGTATTTT. It is translated as CASSRPPGSDTQYF.

The gene calls are TRBV9 and TRBJ1-1; TRBD1 agrees at 7 bases. V was pared by 3 bases and J by 1 base, with 15 bases of the junction left unmatched. CDR1 is SGDLS and CDR2 is YYNGEE in the germline V gene. The CDR3 has 18 amino acids. For the CDR3, the DNA is TGTGCCAGCAGCGGAGCCCGACTCAGGGGGGGGACGAACACTGAAGCTTTCTTT. It encodes CASSGARLRGGTNTEAFF.

The V gene is TRBV10-1, the J gene TRBJ1-2; the match to TRBD1 covers 8 bases. The CDR3 is made up of 13 amino acids. CDR1 and CDR2 (germline): WNHNN, SYGVQD (reference sequence). V was pared by 4 bases and J by 4 bases, with 2 bases of the junction left unmatched. CDR3 sequence: CASSGDRTYGYTF. As DNA, the CDR3 is TGCGCCAGCAGTGGGGACAGGACCTATGGCTACACCTTC.

This chain links TRBV10-1 with TRBJ2-7, with TRBD2 matching over 7 bases. V shed 0 bases and J 1 base; nucleotides not matched to a gene: 6. The CDR3 is 16 residues long. From germline, CDR1 is WNHNN and CDR2 SYGVQD (reference sequence). DNA of the CDR3: TGCGCCAGCAGTGAGTCTTTGGGGGGGGGTTCCTACGAGCAGTACTTC. This encodes CASSESLGGGSYEQYF.